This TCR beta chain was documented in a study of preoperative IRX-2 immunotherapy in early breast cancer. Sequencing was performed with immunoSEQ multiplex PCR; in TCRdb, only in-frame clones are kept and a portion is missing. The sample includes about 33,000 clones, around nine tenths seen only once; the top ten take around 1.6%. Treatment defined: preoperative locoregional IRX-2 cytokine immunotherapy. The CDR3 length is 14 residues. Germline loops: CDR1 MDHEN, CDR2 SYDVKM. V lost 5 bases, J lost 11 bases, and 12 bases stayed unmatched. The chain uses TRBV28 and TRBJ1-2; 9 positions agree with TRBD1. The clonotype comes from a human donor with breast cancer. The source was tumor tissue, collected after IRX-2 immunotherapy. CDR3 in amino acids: CASSSAQGAWGYTF. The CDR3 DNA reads TGTGCCAGCAGTAGCGCACAGGGGGCATGGGGATACACCTTC.